Each of the 25 T cell receptor beta chains below was sequenced from the same sample in a study of blood T cell repertoires in COVID-19. Here immunoSEQ multiplex PCR was the method, and the copy in TCRdb shows in-frame clones only, minus some. The sample holds roughly 80,000 clones; around 90% are singletons and the top ten take approximately 9.1%. The specimen sequenced was peripheral blood. The receptors derive from a human donor in a cohort sampled during active COVID-19.

J is TRBJ2-5 and V is TRBV7-6; TRBD2 aligns across 8 bases. The V segment lost 2 bases and the J segment 5 bases; nucleotides outside the gene matches: 10. Germline lookup yields CDR1 SGHVS and CDR2 FNYEAQ. The CDR3 runs to 16 residues. CDR3 in DNA: TGTGCCAGCAGCTTAAATACGGGGGGGGTGGAGGAGACCCAGTACTTC. Amino acids: CASSLNTGGVEETQYF.

About this clone: One junction end disagrees with the germline gene, perhaps due to a read error. V gene TRBV7-7 combines with J gene TRBJ2-3; 8 nucleotides match TRBD2. The length of the CDR3 is 19 residues. CDR1 SSHAT and CDR2 FNYEAQ come from the germline V gene (reference sequence). The CDR3, as DNA: TGTGCTAGCAGCTCGGGATACGGGACTAGGGAAGGCGATACAGATACGCAGTATTTT. It yields the protein CASSSGYGTREGDTDTQYF.

The CDR3 DNA sequence: TGCGCCAGCAGCCCGAATCTGGACAGAAACACTGAAGCTTTCTTT. It specifies CASSPNLDRNTEAFF. The chain combines TRBV5-1 with TRBJ1-1, with a possible D match to TRBD1 (6 bases). Trimming stripped 4 bases from V and 2 bases from J, with 15 bases between. Germline assignment: CDR1 SGHRS and CDR2 YFSETQ. The CDR3 loop spans 15 amino acids.

V usage is TRBV2 and J usage is TRBJ2-5; weak D call: TRBD2 (7 bases). CDR1 is SNHLY and CDR2 is FYNNEI in the germline V gene. The CDR3 totals 15 residues. Trimming took 11 bases from V and 1 from J, leaving 20 bases between them. This CDR3 is CASRGYAGAQETQYF. The CDR3 region has the DNA TGTGCCTCGCGGGGGTACGCGGGGGCCCAAGAGACCCAGTACTTC. Full variable domain (missing parts from reference TRBV2 and TRBJ2-5): EPEVTQTPSHQVTQMGQEVILRCVPISNHLYFYWYRQILGQKVEFLVSFYNNEISEKSEIFDDQFSVERPDGSNFTLKIRSTKLEDSAMYFCASRGYAGAQETQYFGPGTRLLVL.

The chain's CDR3 is CASSPGTSGTYNEQFF. CDR3 nucleotide sequence: TGTGCCAGCAGCCCCGGGACTAGCGGGACTTACAATGAGCAGTTCTTC. The V gene is TRBV7-8, the J gene TRBJ2-1, with 13 bases fitting TRBD2. Per germline, CDR1 SGHVS and CDR2 FQNEAQ. This CDR3 spans 16 amino acids. The trim removed 5 bases at V and 4 bases at J, leaving 5 bases unmatched.

For the CDR3, the DNA is TGTGCCAGCAGCTTAGCATCGGGGAACACTGAAGCTTTCTTT. The encoded protein is CASSLASGNTEAFF. J is TRBJ1-1 and V is TRBV7-9; D gene unclear. Trimming pared 0 bases from V and 1 base from J, leaving 6 bases between. Germline V gene data show CDR1 as SEHNR and CDR2 as FQNEAQ (reference sequence). The CDR3 spans 14 residues.

The chain uses TRBV24-1 and TRBJ2-3, with 12 bases that match TRBD2. The CDR3 runs 17 residues. J lost 2 bases, V lost 5 bases, and 7 bases had no gene match. The germline CDR1 and CDR2 sequences are KGHDR and SFDVKD. CDR3 nucleotide sequence: TGTGCCACCAGTGGTGAACTAGCGGGGGGATTCACAGATACGCAGTATTTT. It yields the protein CATSGELAGGFTDTQYF.

The chain carries TRBV2 and TRBJ2-2; 8 bases align to TRBD1. Germline values: CDR1 SNHLY, CDR2 FYNNEI. CDR3 length: 14 amino acids. V shed 8 bases and J 6 bases; nucleotides not matched to a gene: 8. The CDR3 spells CASRTGPKAGELFF. CDR3 bases: TGTGCCAGCCGGACAGGGCCTAAGGCCGGGGAGCTGTTTTTT. The whole variable domain, remainder taken from reference TRBV2 and TRBJ2-2, is EPEVTQTPSHQVTQMGQEVILRCVPISNHLYFYWYRQILGQKVEFLVSFYNNEISEKSEIFDDQFSVERPDGSNFTLKIRSTKLEDSAMYFCASRTGPKAGELFFGEGSRLTVL.

As regards this clone: The sample has other DNA sequences that encode this CDR3 too. The chain carries TRBV18 and TRBJ2-2; 10 bases match TRBD1. CDR3 length: 15 residues. Germline V gene data show CDR1 as KGHSH and CDR2 as LQKENI. Trimming cost V 4 bases and J 3 bases; bases outside gene matches: 2. CDR3 sequence (DNA): TGTGCCAGCTCACGACAGGGGGCCGACACCGGGGAGCTGTTTTTT. It codes for CASSRQGADTGELFF.

This chain uses TRBV19 with TRBJ1-1; D possibly corresponds to TRBD1 (5 bases). The CDR3 is 15 residues long. V lost 0 bases to trimming and J lost 4 bases, with 12 bases between them. Germline V gene sequence: CDR1 LNHDA, CDR2 SQIVND (reference sequence). The CDR3 DNA sequence: TGTGCCAGTAGTATAGACCCCAGGGCTGGCACTGAAGCTTTCTTT. It translates to CASSIDPRAGTEAFF.

The rearrangement joins TRBV27 to TRBJ2-7; TRBD1 matches at 7 bases. The J segment lost 5 bases and the V segment lost 5 bases, leaving 9 bases of the junction unmatched. Germline V CDR1 and CDR2: MNHEY, SMNVEV (reference sequence). This CDR3 contains 14 residues. CDR3 in DNA: TGTGCCAGCAGTCCCGGGACAGAGGCTAACGAGCAGTACTTC. It translates to CASSPGTEANEQYF.

The chain couples TRBV5-1 to TRBJ1-6; a possible D gene is TRBD1 (6 bases). Looked up from germline, CDR1 is SGHRS and CDR2 is YFSETQ. This CDR3 region has 15 residues. Deletions cut 0 bases from V and 12 bases from J, with 16 bases between. The CDR3 sequence: CASSLDPGHNEPLHF. CDR3 in DNA: TGCGCCAGCAGCTTGGATCCGGGACACAATGAACCCCTCCACTTT. Variable domain in full (rest from reference TRBV5-1 and TRBJ1-6): KAGVTQTPRYLIKTRGQQVTLSCSPISGHRSVSWYQQTPGQGLQFLFEYFSETQRNKGNFPGRFSGRQFSNSRSEMNVSTLELGDSALYLCASSLDPGHNEPLHFGNGTRLTVT.

The chain uses TRBV21-1 and TRBJ1-2. TRBV21-1 is a pseudogene segment. The CDR3 loop spans 15 amino acids. The CDR3 DNA reads TGTGCCAGCAGCAAAGGGTACCGGGAACGCTATGGCTACACCTTC. Residues: CASSKGYRERYGYTF.

The rearrangement joins TRBV18 to TRBJ1-2, with 7 bases identical to TRBD1. The germline CDR1 and CDR2 sequences are KGHSH and LQKENI. Trimming cost V 6 bases and J 4 bases; bases outside gene matches: 5. CDR3 length: 13 amino acids. CDR3 sequence: CASSPDRSYGYTF. The CDR3 DNA is TGTGCCAGCTCGCCGGACAGGAGCTATGGCTACACCTTC.

The chain employs TRBV11-2 and TRBJ2-1, with 8 nucleotides matching TRBD2. V shed 5 bases, J shed 6 bases, and the junction held 9 bases outside the gene matches. The CDR3 is made up of 15 amino acids. From germline, CDR1 is SGHAT and CDR2 FQNNGV. The chain's CDR3 is CASSPRGGFFNEQFF. CDR3 nucleotides: TGTGCCAGCAGCCCACGGGGGGGCTTTTTCAATGAGCAGTTCTTC.

The genes are TRBV28 and TRBJ2-2, with TRBD2 matching over 8 bases. V shed 3 bases, J shed 4 bases, and the junction held 1 base outside the gene matches. The CDR3 contains 14 residues. From germline, CDR1 is MDHEN and CDR2 SYDVKM. CDR3 protein: CASSFRGGTGELFF. CDR3 bases: TGTGCCAGCAGTTTCCGGGGGGGCACCGGGGAGCTGTTTTTT. The variable domain in full, with the rest retrieved from reference TRBV28 and TRBJ2-2, is DVKVTQSSRYLVKRTGEKVFLECVQDMDHENMFWYRQDPGLGLRLIYFSYDVKMKEKGDIPEGYSVSREKKERFSLILESASTNQTSMYLCASSFRGGTGELFFGEGSRLTVL.

V gene TRBV19 combines with J gene TRBJ1-5; D is undetermined. V dropped 4 bases and J dropped 0 bases, with 10 bases sitting between them. The CDR3 length is 15 residues. Per germline, CDR1 LNHDA and CDR2 SQIVND (reference sequence). CDR3: CASSRTDYSNQPQHF. The CDR3 region has the DNA TGTGCCAGTAGTAGAACAGACTATAGCAATCAGCCCCAGCATTTT.

The rearrangement joins TRBV5-1 to TRBJ2-3; 7 bases agree with TRBD1. V was pared by 2 bases and J by 0 bases, with 9 bases of the junction left unmatched. The CDR3 loop spans 17 amino acids. Germline assignment: CDR1 SGHRS and CDR2 YFSETQ. The CDR3 DNA follows: TGCGCCAGCAGCTTCCGAGGGGGCCTAACTAGCACAGATACGCAGTATTTT. It specifies CASSFRGGLTSTDTQYF.

The chain couples TRBV12-3 or TRBV12-4 to TRBJ1-5; a weak D match, TRBD1 (6 bases). The CDR3 covers 13 residues. V was shortened by 6 bases and J by 5 bases, with 11 bases between the two germline ends. The CDR3 sequence is CASSDNRDQPQHF. The CDR3, as DNA: TGTGCCAGCAGCGACAACAGGGATCAGCCCCAGCATTTT.

The chain uses TRBV19 and TRBJ1-6, with 7 bases lining up with TRBD1. Trimming took 5 bases from V and 5 from J; bases not matched to a gene: 6. Germline CDR1 and CDR2: LNHDA and SQIVND (reference sequence). CDR3 length equals 15 residues. This CDR3 reads CASSVRDSDNSPLHF. The CDR3 DNA reads TGTGCCAGTAGTGTCCGGGACAGTGATAATTCACCCCTCCACTTT.

The chain couples TRBV27 to TRBJ1-2; 9 bases align to TRBD1. The CDR3 is 17 amino acids. Germline V CDR1 and CDR2: MNHEY, SMNVEV (reference sequence). Trimming cost V 0 bases and J 7 bases; bases outside gene matches: 12. CDR3 nucleotides: TGTGCCAGCAGTTTATCATTCGGGACAGGGTTGTTAGGTGGCTACACCTTC. Its translation: CASSLSFGTGLLGGYTF.

This clone was seen more than once but under ten times. The chain carries TRBV5-1 and TRBJ2-5; D not resolved. Germline assignment: CDR1 SGHRS and CDR2 YFSETQ. V dropped 2 bases and J dropped 1 base, with 9 bases sitting between them. This CDR3 spans 14 amino acids. CDR3 sequence: CASSLQQLQETQYF. The DNA of the CDR3 is TGCGCCAGCAGCTTACAACAGCTCCAAGAGACCCAGTACTTC.

The V gene is TRBV5-1, the J gene TRBJ2-1; no reliable D call. Germline V lookup: CDR1 SGHRS, CDR2 YFSETQ. The CDR3 contains 13 residues. V lost 0 bases, J lost 15 bases, and 16 bases lay in between. This CDR3 reads CASSLAPDHRGFF. The CDR3 coding sequence is TGCGCCAGCAGCTTGGCTCCGGATCATAGAGGGTTCTTC.

The chain is built from TRBV4-1 and TRBJ2-7, with 9 bases aligning to TRBD1. J was trimmed by 6 bases and V by 0 bases; bases with no gene match: 9. Germline assignment: CDR1 MGHRA and CDR2 YSYEKL. This CDR3 is 16 amino acids long. CDR3 sequence: CASSQEGLDRGTEQYF. The CDR3 DNA reads TGCGCCAGCAGCCAAGAGGGGCTGGACAGGGGTACCGAGCAGTACTTC.

This clone appeared once. V usage is TRBV6-5 and J usage is TRBJ2-7; 7 bases align to TRBD1. The length of the CDR3 is 15 residues. V shed 6 bases and J 4 bases; nucleotides not matched to a gene: 12. CDR1 and CDR2 (germline): MNHEY, SVGAGI. The CDR3 DNA sequence: TGTGCCAGCAGAAGTAAAAGGGACAGCTTATACGAGCAGTACTTC. Translation gives CASRSKRDSLYEQYF.